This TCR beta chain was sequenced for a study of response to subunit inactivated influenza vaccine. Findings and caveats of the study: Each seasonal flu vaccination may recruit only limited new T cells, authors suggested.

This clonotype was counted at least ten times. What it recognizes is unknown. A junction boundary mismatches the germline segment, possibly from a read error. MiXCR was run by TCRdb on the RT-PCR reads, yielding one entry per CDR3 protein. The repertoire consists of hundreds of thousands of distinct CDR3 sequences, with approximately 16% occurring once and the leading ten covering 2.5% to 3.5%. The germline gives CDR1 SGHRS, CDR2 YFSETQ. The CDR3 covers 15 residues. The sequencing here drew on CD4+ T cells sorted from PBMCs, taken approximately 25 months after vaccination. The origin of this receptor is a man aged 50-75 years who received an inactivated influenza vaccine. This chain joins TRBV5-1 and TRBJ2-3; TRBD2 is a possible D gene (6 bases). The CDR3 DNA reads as TGTGCCAGCAGCTTAGGTAGCGGAAGCACAGATACGCAGTATTTT. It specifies CASSLGSGSTDTQYF.